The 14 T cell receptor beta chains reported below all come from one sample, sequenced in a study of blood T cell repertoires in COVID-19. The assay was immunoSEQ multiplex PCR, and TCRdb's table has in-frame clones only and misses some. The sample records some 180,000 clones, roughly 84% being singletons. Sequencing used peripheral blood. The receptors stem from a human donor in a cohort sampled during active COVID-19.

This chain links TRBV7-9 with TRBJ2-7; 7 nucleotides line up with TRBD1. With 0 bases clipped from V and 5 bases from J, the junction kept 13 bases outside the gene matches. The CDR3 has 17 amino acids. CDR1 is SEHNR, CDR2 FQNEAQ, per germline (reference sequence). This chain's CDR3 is CASSLARVGRGSHEQYF. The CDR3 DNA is TGTGCCAGCAGCTTAGCGCGGGTAGGCAGGGGGAGCCACGAGCAGTACTTC.

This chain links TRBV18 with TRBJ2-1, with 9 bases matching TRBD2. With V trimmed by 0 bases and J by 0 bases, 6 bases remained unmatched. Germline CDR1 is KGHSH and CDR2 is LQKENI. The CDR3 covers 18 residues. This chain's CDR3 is CASSPPMGGRASYNEQFF. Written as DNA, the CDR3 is TGTGCCAGCTCACCACCAATGGGCGGGAGGGCCTCCTACAATGAGCAGTTCTTC. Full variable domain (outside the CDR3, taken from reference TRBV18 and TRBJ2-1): NAGVMQNPRHLVRRRGQEARLRCSPMKGHSHVYWYRQLPEEGLKFMVYLQKENIIDESGMPKERFSAEFPKEGPSILRIQQVVRGDSAAYFCASSPPMGGRASYNEQFFGPGTRLTVL.

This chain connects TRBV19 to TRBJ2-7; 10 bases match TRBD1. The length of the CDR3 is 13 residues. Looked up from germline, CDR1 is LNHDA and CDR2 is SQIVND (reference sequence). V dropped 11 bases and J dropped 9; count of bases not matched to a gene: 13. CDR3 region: CAVTGTGVFGQYF. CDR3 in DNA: TGTGCCGTAACCGGGACAGGGGTGTTTGGGCAGTACTTC.

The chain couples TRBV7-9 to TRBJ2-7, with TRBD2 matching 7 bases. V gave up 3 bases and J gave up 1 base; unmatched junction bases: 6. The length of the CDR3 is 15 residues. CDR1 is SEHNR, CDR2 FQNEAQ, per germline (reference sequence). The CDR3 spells CASSFASAGSYEQYF. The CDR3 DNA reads TGTGCCAGCAGCTTCGCGTCAGCGGGGTCCTACGAGCAGTACTTC.

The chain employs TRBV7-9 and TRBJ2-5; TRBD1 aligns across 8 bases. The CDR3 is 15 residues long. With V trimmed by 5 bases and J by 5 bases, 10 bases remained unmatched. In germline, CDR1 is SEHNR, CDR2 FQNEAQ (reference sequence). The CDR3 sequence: CASSGPGQVWETQYF. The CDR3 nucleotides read TGTGCCAGCAGCGGACCGGGACAGGTCTGGGAGACCCAGTACTTC.

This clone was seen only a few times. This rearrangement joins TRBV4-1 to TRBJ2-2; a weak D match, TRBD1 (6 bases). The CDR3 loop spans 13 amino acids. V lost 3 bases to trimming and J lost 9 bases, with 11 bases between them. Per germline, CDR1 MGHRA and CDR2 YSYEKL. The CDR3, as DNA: TGCGCCAGCAGCCACACACAGGGCTGGGAGCTGTTTTTT. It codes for CASSHTQGWELFF.

The CDR3 sequence is CASSLTGWMGTGELFF. CDR3 nucleotides: TGCGCCAGCAGCTTAACAGGTTGGATGGGCACCGGGGAGCTGTTTTTT. The chain is built from TRBV5-1 and TRBJ2-2; the D gene is possibly TRBD1 (5 bases). Looked up from germline, CDR1 is SGHRS and CDR2 is YFSETQ. CDR3 length: 16 amino acids. V gave up 2 bases and J gave up 4 bases, with 15 bases separating them.

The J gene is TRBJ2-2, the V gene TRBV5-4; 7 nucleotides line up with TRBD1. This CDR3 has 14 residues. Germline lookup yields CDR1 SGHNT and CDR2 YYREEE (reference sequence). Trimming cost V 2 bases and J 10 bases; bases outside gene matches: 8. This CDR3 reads CASSFSTGDKELFF. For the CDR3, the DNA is TGTGCCAGCAGCTTTTCCACAGGGGATAAGGAGCTGTTTTTT.

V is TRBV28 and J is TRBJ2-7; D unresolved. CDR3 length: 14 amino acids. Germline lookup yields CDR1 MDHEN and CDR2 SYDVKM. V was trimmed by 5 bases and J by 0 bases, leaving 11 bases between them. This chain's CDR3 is CASSPDESSYEQYF. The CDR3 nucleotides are TGTGCCAGCAGTCCCGATGAGAGCTCCTACGAGCAGTACTTC.

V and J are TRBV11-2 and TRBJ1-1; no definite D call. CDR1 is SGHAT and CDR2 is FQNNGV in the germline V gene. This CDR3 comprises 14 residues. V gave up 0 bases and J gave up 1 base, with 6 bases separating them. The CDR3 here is CASSLDMSNTEAFF. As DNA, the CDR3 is TGTGCCAGCAGCTTAGATATGTCGAACACTGAAGCTTTCTTT.

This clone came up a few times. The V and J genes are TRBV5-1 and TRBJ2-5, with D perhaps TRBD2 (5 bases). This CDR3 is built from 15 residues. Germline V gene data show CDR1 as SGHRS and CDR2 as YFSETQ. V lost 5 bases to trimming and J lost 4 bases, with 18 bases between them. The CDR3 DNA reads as TGCGCCAGCAGGGGAGCCGTGGGTAAGGGAGAGACCCAGTACTTC. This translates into CASRGAVGKGETQYF.

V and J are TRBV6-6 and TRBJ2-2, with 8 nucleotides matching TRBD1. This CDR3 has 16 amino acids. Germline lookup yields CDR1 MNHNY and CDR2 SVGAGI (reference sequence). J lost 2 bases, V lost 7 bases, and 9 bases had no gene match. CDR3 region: CASNIRTGTNTGELFF. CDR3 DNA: TGTGCCAGCAACATACGGACAGGGACTAACACCGGGGAGCTGTTTTTT.

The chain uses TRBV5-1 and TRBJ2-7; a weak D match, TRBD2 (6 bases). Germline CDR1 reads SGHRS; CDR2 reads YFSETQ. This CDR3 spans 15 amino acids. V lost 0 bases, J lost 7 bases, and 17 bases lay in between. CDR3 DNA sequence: TGCGCCAGCAGCTTGGCCGGAGCGGGTGAAGGAGAGCAGTACTTC. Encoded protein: CASSLAGAGEGEQYF.

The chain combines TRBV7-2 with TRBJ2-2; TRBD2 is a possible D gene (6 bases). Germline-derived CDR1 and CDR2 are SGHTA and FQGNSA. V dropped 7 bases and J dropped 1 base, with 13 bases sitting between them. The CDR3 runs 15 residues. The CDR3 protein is CASIPGSGNTGELFF. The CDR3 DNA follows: TGTGCCAGCATCCCAGGTAGCGGGAACACCGGGGAGCTGTTTTTT.